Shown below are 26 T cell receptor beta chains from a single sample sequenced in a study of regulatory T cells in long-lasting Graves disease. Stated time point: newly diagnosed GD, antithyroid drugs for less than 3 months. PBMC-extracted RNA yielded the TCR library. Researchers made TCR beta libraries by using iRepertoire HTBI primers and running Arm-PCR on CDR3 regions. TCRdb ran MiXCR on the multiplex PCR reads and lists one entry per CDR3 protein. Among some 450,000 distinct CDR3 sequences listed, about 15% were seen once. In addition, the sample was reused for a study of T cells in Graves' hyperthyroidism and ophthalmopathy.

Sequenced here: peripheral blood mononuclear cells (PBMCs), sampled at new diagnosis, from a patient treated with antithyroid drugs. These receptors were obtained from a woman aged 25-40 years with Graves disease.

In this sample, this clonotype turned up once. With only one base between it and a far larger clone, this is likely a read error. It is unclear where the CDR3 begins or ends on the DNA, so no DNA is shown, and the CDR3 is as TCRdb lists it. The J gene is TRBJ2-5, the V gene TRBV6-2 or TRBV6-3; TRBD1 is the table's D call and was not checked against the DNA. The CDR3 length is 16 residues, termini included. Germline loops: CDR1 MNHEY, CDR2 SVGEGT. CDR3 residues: CASSPWGRGTYNERFF.

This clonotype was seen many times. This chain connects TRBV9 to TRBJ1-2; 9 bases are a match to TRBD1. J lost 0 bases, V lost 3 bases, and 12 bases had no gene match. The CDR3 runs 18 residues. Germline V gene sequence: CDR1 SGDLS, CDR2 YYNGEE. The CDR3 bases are TGTGCCAGCAGCGATACCGGGACAGGGAGTATAGCTAACTATGGCTACACCTTC. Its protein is CASSDTGTGSIANYGYTF.

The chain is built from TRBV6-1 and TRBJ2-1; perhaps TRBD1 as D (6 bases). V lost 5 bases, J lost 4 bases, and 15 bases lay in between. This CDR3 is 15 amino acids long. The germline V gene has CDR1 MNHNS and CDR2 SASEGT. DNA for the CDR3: TGTGCCAGCAGTAATCAGGGGTCGGTATACAATGAGCAGTTCTTC. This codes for CASSNQGSVYNEQFF.

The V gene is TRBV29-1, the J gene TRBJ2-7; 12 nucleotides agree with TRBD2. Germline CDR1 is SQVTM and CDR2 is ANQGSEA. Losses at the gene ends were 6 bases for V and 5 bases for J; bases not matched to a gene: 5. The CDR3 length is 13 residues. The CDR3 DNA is TGCAGCGTCCGACTAGCGGGAGTCCACGAGCAGTACTTC. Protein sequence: CSVRLAGVHEQYF.

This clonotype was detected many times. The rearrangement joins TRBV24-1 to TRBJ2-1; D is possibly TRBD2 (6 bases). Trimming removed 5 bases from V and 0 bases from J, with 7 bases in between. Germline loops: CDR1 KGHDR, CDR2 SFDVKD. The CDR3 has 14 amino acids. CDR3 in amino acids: CATSGLGSYNEQFF. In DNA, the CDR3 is TGTGCCACCAGTGGACTAGGCTCCTACAATGAGCAGTTCTTC.

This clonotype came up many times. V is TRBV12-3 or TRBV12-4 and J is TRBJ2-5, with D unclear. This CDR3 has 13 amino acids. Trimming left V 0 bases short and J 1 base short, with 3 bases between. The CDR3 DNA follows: TGTGCCAGCAGTTTAGCTAGCCAAGAGACCCAGTACTTC. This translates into CASSLASQETQYF.

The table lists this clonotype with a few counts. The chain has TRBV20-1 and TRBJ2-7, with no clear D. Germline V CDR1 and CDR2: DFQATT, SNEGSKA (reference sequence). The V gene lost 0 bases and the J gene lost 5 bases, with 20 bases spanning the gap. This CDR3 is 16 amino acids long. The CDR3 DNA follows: TGCAGTGCTAGAGATCCCGGTGGAGTTACCCCCCACGAGCAGTACTTC. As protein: CSARDPGGVTPHEQYF.

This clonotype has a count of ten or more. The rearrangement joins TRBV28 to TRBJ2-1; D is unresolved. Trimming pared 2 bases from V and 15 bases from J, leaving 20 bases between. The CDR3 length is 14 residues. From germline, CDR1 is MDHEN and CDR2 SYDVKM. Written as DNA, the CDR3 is TGTGCCAGCAGTTTAGTGAACCTCGGTCAGTCGAGGTTCTTC. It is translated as CASSLVNLGQSRFF.

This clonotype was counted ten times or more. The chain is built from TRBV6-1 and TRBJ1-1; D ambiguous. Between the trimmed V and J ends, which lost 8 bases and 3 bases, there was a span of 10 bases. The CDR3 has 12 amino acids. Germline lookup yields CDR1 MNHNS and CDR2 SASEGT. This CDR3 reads CASQASDTEAFF. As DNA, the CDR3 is TGTGCCAGCCAAGCCTCGGACACTGAAGCTTTCTTT.

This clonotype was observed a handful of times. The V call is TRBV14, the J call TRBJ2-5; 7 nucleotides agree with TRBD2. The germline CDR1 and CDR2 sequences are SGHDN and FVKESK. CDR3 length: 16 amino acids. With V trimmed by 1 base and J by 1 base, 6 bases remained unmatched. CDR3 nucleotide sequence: TGTGCCAGCAGCCAAGTAGGACTAGTTGGCCAAGAGACCCAGTACTTC. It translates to CASSQVGLVGQETQYF.

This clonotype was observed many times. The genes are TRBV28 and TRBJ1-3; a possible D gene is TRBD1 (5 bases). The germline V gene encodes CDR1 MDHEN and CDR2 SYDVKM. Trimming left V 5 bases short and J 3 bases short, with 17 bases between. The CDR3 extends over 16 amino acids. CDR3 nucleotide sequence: TGTGCCAGCAGTCTCGCAGGGCCCAAGGTTGGAAACACCATATATTTT. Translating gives CASSLAGPKVGNTIYF.

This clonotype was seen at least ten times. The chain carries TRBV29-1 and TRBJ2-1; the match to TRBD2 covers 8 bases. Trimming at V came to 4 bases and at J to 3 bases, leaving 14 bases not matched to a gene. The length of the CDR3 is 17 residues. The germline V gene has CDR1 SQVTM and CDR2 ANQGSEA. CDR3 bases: TGCAGCGTTGTACCGTGGACCGGGACTAGACTCTACAATGAGCAGTTCTTC. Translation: CSVVPWTGTRLYNEQFF.

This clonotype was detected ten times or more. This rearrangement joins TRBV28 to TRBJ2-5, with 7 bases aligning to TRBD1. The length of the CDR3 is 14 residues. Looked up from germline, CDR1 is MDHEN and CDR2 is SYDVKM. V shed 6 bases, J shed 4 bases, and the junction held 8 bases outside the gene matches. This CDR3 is CASSPGTVRETQYF. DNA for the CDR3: TGTGCCAGCAGCCCCGGGACAGTTCGAGAGACCCAGTACTTC.

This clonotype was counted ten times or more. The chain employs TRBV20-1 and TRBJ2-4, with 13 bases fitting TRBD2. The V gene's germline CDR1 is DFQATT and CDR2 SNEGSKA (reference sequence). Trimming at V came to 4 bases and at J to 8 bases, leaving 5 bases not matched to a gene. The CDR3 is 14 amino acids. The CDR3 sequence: CSAMTSGRIYIQYF. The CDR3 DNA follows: TGCAGTGCTATGACTAGCGGGAGGATTTACATTCAGTACTTC.

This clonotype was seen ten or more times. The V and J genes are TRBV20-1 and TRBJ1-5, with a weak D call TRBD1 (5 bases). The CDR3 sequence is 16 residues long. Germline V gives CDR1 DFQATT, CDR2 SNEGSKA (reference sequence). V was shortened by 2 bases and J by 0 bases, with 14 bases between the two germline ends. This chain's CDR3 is CSARPPAQVSNQPQHF. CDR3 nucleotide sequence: TGCAGTGCTAGACCACCGGCACAGGTTAGCAATCAGCCCCAGCATTTT.

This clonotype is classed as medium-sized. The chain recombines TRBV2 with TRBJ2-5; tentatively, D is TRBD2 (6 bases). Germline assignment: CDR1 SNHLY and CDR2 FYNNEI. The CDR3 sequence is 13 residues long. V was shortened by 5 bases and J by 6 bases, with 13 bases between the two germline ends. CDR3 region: CASSSMEGQTQYF. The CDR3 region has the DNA TGTGCCAGCAGTTCGATGGAGGGGCAGACCCAGTACTTC.

The CDR3 DNA follows: TGTGCCAGCAGCCCCCGGACAGTTAGCAATCAGCCCCAGCATTTT. Amino acids: CASSPRTVSNQPQHF. The V and J genes are TRBV28 and TRBJ1-5, with D perhaps TRBD1 (6 bases). V was pared by 6 bases and J by 0 bases, with 12 bases between. Germline V lookup: CDR1 MDHEN, CDR2 SYDVKM. This CDR3 is 15 amino acids long.

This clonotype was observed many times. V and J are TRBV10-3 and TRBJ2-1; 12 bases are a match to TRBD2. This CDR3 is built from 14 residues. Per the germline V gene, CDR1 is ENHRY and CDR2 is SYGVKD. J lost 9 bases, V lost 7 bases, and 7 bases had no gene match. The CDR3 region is CAINPTSGRGEQFF. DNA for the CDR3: TGTGCCATCAATCCGACTAGCGGGAGAGGTGAGCAGTTCTTC.

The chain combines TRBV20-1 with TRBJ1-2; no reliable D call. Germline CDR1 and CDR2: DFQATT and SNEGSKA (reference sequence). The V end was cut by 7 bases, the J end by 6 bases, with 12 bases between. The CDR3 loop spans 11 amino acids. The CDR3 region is CSGALAHGYTF. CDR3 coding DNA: TGCAGTGGGGCCCTGGCTCATGGCTACACCTTC.

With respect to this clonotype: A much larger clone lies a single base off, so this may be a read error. The CDR3 reads CASSPGTRAYERYF. The CDR3 bases are TGTGCCAGCTCACCCGGGACACGGGCCTACGAGCGGTACTTC. This chain links TRBV18 with TRBJ2-7, with D perhaps matching TRBD1 (6 bases). The CDR3 has 14 amino acids. The V gene's germline CDR1 is KGHSH and CDR2 LQKENI.

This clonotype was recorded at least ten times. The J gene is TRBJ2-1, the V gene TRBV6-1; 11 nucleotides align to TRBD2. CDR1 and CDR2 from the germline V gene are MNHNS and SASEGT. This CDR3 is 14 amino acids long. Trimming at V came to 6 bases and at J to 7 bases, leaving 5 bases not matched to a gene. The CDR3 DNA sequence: TGTGCCAGCAGGCGACTAGCGGGGCTTAATGAGCAGTTCTTC. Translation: CASRRLAGLNEQFF.

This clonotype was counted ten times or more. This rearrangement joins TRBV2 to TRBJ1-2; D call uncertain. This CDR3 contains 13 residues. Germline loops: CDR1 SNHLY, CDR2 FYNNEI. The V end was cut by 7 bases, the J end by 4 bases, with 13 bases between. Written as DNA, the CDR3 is TGTGCCAGCAATCAGGCGTCCGTCTATGGCTACACCTTC. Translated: CASNQASVYGYTF.

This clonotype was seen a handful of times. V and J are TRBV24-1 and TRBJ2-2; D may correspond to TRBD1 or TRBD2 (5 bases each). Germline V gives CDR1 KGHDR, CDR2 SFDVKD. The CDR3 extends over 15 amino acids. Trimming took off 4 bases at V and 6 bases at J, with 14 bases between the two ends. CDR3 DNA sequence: TGTGCCACCAGTGACCCCGGGACCCTCCCCGGGGAGCTGTTTTTT. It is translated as CATSDPGTLPGELFF.

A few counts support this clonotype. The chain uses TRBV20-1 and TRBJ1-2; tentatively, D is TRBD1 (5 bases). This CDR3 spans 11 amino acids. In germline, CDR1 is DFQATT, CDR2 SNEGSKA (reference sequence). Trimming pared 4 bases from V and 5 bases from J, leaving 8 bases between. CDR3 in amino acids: CSAMDTYGYTF. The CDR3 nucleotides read TGCAGTGCTATGGACACTTATGGCTACACCTTC.

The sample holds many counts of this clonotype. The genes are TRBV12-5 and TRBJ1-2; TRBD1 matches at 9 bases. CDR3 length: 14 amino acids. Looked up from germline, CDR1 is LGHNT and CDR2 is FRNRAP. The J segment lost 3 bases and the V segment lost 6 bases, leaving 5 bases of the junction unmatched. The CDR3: CASGQTGGDYGYTF. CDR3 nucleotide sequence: TGTGCTAGTGGGCAAACAGGGGGCGACTATGGCTACACCTTC.

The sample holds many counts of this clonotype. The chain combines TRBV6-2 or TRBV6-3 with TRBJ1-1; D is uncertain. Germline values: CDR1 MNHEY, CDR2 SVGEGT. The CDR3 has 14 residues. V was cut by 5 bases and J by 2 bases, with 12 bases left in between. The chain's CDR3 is CASSERHANTEAFF. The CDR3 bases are TGTGCCAGCAGTGAAAGACACGCTAACACTGAAGCTTTCTTT.